The sequence of this T cell receptor (beta chain) was determined in a study of early T cells in non-severe SARS-CoV-2 infection. Overall study: Sequenced material consisted of bulk RNA (from unsorted whole blood), and chains were unpaired.

Many counts were recorded for this clonotype. Its specificity is not known. Trimming removed 0 bases at V and 3 bases at J, with 9 bases between. This CDR3 is built from 15 residues. Germline V lookup: CDR1 MNHEY, CDR2 SMNVEV (reference sequence). The study, taken as a whole, reports: Matching with VDJdb favored anti-spike CD8 responses (missing private and CD4 specificities).

Each single cDNA molecule received a unique molecular identifier. TCRdb redid the calling of the 5' RACE reads with MiXCR, one entry per CDR3 protein. The sample has 30,000 to 40,000 distinct CDR3 sequences; about 5.5% are singletons. V and J are TRBV27 and TRBJ1-5; D perhaps matches TRBD1 (6 bases). This receptor was identified in an adult who was a healthcare worker with PCR-confirmed SARS-CoV-2 infection or an uninfected control (not recorded which). This specimen consisted of whole blood, obtained at baseline. The CDR3, as DNA: TGTGCCAGCAGTTTATCGGGACACCTCAATCAGCCCCAGCATTTT. Protein sequence: CASSLSGHLNQPQHF.